Following are 11 T cell receptor beta chains from one sample sequenced in a study of cytomegalovirus exposure and HLA in healthy donors. Primers: 60 Vbeta forward and 13 Jbeta reverse. Here immunoSEQ multiplex PCR was the method, and the copy in TCRdb shows in-frame clones only, minus some. Found here are around 160,000 clones, about three quarters of them singletons; the top ten hold roughly 2.8%. Sequencing input: PBMCs. The receptors were gathered from a woman aged 40 to 55 in good health and CMV-seropositive.

J is TRBJ2-1 and V is TRBV29-1; D remains unclear. This CDR3 region has 12 residues. Germline CDR1 is SQVTM and CDR2 is ANQGSEA. V lost 5 bases to trimming and J lost 3 bases, with 8 bases between them. The CDR3 here is CSVSLFYNEQFF. Here the CDR3 DNA reads TGCAGCGTTTCACTGTTCTACAATGAGCAGTTCTTC.

This clone was seen more than once but under ten times. The chain links TRBV7-6 to TRBJ2-3, with a tentative D call TRBD2 (6 bases). The V end was cut by 1 base, the J end by 3 bases, with 14 bases between. The CDR3 runs to 16 residues. Germline V gives CDR1 SGHVS, CDR2 FNYEAQ. The CDR3 DNA follows: TGTGCCAGCAGCTTAGACGTTGGCGGGGCTACAGATACGCAGTATTTT. It is translated as CASSLDVGGATDTQYF.

The chain uses TRBV19 and TRBJ2-1, with 10 bases fitting TRBD2. Per germline, CDR1 LNHDA and CDR2 SQIVND (reference sequence). The CDR3 spans 12 residues. V lost 5 bases, J lost 15 bases, and 7 bases stayed unmatched. The DNA for the CDR3 is TGTGCCAGTAGTGACGGGACTAGCGAACTGTTCTTC. This codes for CASSDGTSELFF.

The V and J genes are TRBV4-3 and TRBJ1-5; the D is unclear. CDR1 is LGHNA, CDR2 YSLEER, per germline. Trimming shortened V by 0 bases and J by 5 bases, and 11 bases separated the two germline ends. This CDR3 spans 15 amino acids. CDR3 coding DNA: TGCGCCAGCAGCCAAGAGGTAGCAACGTATCAGCCCCAGCATTTT. Protein product: CASSQEVATYQPQHF.

The chain carries TRBV4-3 and TRBJ2-5; D may be TRBD2 (6 bases). The CDR3 is made up of 14 amino acids. Trimming pared 1 base from V and 3 bases from J, leaving 9 bases between. CDR1 is LGHNA, CDR2 YSLEER, per germline. In DNA, the CDR3 is TGCGCCAGCAGCCAAGGCCCGGGAGAAGAGACCCAGTACTTC. This translates into CASSQGPGEETQYF.

This chain connects TRBV7-9 to TRBJ2-7; 7 positions match TRBD1. After removal of 5 bases from V and 3 bases from J, the junction contained 10 bases not matched to a gene. The CDR3 consists of 15 residues. CDR1 and CDR2 (germline): SEHNR, FQNEAQ (reference sequence). CDR3 sequence reads: CASSHTTGSRYEQYF. In nucleotides, the CDR3 is TGTGCCAGCAGCCATACGACAGGGTCCCGCTACGAGCAGTACTTC.

In DNA form, the CDR3 reads TGTGCCGGTGCACAGGGCTACGAGCAGTACTTC. Its translation is CAGAQGYEQYF. J is TRBJ2-7 and V is TRBV2; perhaps TRBD1 as D (6 bases). The CDR3 is 11 residues long. V was trimmed by 11 bases and J by 3 bases, leaving 11 bases between them. Germline V gene lookup returns CDR1 SNHLY and CDR2 FYNNEI.

The chain couples TRBV14 to TRBJ1-2, with 8 nucleotides matching TRBD1. V dropped 2 bases and J dropped 4; count of bases not matched to a gene: 3. The CDR3 runs 14 residues. Germline CDR1 reads SGHDN; CDR2 reads FVKESK. Here the CDR3 DNA reads TGTGCCAGCAGCCAAAGTACAGGGGGCTATGGCTACACCTTC. Protein product: CASSQSTGGYGYTF.

The count of this clone is one. The rearrangement links TRBV6-5 to TRBJ1-1, with D unresolved. The CDR3 loop spans 13 amino acids. CDR1 is MNHEY, CDR2 SVGAGI, per germline. Trimming took 6 bases from V and 2 from J, leaving 10 bases between them. CDR3 nucleotide sequence: TGTGCCAGCAGAAAGGAGGTTAACACTGAAGCTTTCTTT. It encodes CASRKEVNTEAFF.

The genes are TRBV9 and TRBJ1-1; 10 positions match TRBD1. The CDR3 extends over 15 amino acids. V dropped 3 bases and J dropped 6; count of bases not matched to a gene: 8. CDR1 is SGDLS, CDR2 YYNGEE, per germline. Written as DNA, the CDR3 is TGTGCCAGCAGCGGACCGGGACAGGGGACCTCTGAAGCTTTCTTT. Amino acid sequence: CASSGPGQGTSEAFF.

The table lists this clone with a count of one. CDR3 loop: CASSQDGVEDEQYF. CDR3 sequence (DNA): TGCGCCAGCAGCCAAGATGGGGTGGAGGACGAGCAGTACTTC. The chain employs TRBV4-3 and TRBJ2-7; TRBD2 is a possible D gene (5 bases). The CDR3 consists of 14 residues. V lost 0 bases and J 5 bases, leaving 11 bases between the germline ends. Germline CDR1 and CDR2: LGHNA and YSLEER.